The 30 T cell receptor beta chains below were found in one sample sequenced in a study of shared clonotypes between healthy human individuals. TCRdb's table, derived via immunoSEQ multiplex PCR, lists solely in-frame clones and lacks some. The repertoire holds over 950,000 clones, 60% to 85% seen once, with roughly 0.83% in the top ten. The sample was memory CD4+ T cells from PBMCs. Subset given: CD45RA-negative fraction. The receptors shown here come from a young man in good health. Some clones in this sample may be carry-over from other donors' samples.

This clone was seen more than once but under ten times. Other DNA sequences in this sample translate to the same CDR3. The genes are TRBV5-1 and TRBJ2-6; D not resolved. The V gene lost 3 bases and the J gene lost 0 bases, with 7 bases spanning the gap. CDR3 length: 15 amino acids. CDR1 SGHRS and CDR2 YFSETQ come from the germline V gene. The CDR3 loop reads CASSSSFSGANVLTF. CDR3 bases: TGCGCCAGCAGCTCTTCTTTCTCTGGGGCCAACGTCCTGACTTTC.

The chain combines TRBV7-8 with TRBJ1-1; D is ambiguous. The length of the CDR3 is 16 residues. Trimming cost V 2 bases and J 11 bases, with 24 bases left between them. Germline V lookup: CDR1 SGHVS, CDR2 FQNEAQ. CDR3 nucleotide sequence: TGTGCCAGCAGCTTAAATCCCCGGGTGGCCCAGCAGCAGGCTTTCTTT. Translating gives CASSLNPRVAQQQAFF.

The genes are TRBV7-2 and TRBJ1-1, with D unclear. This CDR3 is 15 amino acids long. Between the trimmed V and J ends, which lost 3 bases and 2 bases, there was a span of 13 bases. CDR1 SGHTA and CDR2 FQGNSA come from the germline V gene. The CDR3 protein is CASSLYGDRNTEAFF. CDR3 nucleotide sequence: TGTGCCAGCAGCTTGTATGGCGATCGAAACACTGAAGCTTTCTTT.

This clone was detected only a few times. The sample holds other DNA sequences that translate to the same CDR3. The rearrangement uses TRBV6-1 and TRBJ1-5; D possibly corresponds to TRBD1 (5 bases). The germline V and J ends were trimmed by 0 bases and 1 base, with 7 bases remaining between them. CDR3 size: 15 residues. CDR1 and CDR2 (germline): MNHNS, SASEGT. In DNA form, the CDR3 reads TGTGCCAGCAGTGAAGCAGGGGTGAGCAATCAGCCCCAGCATTTT. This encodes CASSEAGVSNQPQHF.

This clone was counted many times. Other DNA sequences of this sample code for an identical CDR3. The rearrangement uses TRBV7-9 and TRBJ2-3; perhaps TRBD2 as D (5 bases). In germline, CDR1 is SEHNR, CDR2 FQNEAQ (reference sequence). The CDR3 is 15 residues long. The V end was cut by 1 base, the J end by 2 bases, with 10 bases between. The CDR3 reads CASSLGVAHTDTQYF. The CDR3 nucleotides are TGTGCCAGCAGCTTAGGGGTAGCGCACACAGATACGCAGTATTTT.

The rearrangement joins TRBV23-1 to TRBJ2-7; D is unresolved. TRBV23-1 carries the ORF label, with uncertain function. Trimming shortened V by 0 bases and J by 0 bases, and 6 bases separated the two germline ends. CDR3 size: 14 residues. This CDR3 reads CASSQSRFSYEQYF. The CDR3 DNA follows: TGCGCCAGCAGTCAATCACGGTTCTCCTACGAGCAGTACTTC.

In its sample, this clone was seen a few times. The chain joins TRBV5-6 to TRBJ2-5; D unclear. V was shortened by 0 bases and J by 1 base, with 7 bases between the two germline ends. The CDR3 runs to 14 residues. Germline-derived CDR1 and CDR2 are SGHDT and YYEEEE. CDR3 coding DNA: TGTGCCAGCAGCTTGGAAGGGCTCCAAGAGACCCAGTACTTC. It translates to CASSLEGLQETQYF.

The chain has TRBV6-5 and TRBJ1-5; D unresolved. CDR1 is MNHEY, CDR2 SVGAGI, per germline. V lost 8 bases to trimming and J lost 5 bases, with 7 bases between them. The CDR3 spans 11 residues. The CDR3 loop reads CASGVDQPQHF. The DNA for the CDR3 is TGTGCCAGCGGGGTGGATCAGCCCCAGCATTTT.

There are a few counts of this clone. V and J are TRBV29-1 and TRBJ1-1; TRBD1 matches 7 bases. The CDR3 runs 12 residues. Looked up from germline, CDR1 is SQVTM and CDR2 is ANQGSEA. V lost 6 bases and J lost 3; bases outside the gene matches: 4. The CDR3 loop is CSVRRGHTEAFF. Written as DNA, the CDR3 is TGCAGCGTGCGAAGGGGGCACACTGAAGCTTTCTTT.

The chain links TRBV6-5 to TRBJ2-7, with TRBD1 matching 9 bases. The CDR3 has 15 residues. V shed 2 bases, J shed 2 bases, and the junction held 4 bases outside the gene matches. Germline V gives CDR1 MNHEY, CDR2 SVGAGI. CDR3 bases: TGTGCCAGCAGTTACCTACAGGGGGCCCCCTACGAGCAGTACTTC. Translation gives CASSYLQGAPYEQYF.

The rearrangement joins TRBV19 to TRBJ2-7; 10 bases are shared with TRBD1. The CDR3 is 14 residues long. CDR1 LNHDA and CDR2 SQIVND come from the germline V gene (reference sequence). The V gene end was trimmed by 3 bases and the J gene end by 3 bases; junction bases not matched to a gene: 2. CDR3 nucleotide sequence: TGTGCCAGTAGTATGGGGACAGGGGTCTACGAGCAGTACTTC. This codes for CASSMGTGVYEQYF. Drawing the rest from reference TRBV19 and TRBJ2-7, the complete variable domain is DGGITQSPKYLFRKEGQNVTLSCEQNLNHDAMYWYRQDPGQGLRLIYYSQIVNDFQKGDIAEGYSVSREKKESFPLTVTSAQKNPTAFYLCASSMGTGVYEQYFGPGTRLTVT.

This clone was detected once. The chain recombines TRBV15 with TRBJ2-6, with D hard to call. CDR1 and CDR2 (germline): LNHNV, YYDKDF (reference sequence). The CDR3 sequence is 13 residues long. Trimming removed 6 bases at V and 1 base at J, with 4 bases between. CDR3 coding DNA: TGTGCCACCAGTATATCTGGGGCCAACGTCCTGACTTTC. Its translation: CATSISGANVLTF.

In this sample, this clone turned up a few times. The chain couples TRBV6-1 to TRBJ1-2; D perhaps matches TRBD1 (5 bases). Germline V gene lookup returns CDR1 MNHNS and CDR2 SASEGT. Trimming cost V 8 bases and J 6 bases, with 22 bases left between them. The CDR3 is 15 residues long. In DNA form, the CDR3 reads TGTGCCAGCGAGCGACGGACTCAGAGCAGGGATGGCTACACCTTC. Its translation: CASERRTQSRDGYTF.

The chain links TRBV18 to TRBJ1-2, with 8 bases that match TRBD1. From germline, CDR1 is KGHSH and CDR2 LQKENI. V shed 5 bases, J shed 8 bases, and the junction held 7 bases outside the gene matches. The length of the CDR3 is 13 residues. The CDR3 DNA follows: TGTGCCAGCTCATTCCAGGGGGCGGAAGGCTACACCTTC. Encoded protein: CASSFQGAEGYTF.

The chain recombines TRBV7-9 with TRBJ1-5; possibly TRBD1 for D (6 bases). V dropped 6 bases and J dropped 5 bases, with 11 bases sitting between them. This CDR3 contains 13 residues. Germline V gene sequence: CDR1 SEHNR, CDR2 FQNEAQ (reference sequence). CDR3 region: CASRGDTDQPQHF. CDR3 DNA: TGTGCCAGCAGGGGGGACACCGATCAGCCCCAGCATTTT.

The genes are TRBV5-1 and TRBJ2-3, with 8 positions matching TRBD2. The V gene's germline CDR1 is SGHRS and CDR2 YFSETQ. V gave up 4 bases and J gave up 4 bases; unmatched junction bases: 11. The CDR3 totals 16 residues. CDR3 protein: CASSRKLAEGADTQYF. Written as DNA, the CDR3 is TGCGCCAGCAGCCGTAAACTAGCGGAGGGGGCAGATACGCAGTATTTT. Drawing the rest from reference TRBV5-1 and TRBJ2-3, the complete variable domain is KAGVTQTPRYLIKTRGQQVTLSCSPISGHRSVSWYQQTPGQGLQFLFEYFSETQRNKGNFPGRFSGRQFSNSRSEMNVSTLELGDSALYLCASSRKLAEGADTQYFGPGTRLTVL.

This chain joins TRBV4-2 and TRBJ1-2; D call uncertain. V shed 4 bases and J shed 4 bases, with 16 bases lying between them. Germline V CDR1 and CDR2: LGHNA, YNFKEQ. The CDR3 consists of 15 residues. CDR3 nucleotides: TGTGCCAGCAGCCGCGAAGAGTCTGCGAGCTATGGCTACACCTTC. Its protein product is CASSREESASYGYTF.

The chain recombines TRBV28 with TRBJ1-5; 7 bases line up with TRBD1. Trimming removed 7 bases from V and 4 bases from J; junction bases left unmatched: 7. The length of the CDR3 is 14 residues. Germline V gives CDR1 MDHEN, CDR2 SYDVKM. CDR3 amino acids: CASTPGQRNQPQHF. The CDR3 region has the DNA TGTGCCAGCACCCCGGGACAGCGTAATCAGCCCCAGCATTTT.

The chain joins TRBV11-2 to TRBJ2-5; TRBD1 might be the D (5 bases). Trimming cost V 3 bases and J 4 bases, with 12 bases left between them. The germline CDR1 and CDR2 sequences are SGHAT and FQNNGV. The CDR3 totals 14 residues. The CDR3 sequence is CASSFLSGRETQYF. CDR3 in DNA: TGTGCCAGCAGCTTTCTCTCAGGGCGAGAGACCCAGTACTTC. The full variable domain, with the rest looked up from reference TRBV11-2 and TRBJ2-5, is EAGVAQSPRYKIIEKRQSVAFWCNPISGHATLYWYQQILGQGPKLLIQFQNNGVVDDSQLPKDRFSAERLKGVDSTLKIQPAKLEDSAVYLCASSFLSGRETQYFGPGTRLLVL.

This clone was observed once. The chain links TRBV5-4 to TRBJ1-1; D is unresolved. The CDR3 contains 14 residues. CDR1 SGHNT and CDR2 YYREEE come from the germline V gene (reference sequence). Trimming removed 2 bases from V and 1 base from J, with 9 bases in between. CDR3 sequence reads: CASSFWRSNTEAFF. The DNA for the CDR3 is TGTGCCAGCAGCTTTTGGCGATCGAACACTGAAGCTTTCTTT.

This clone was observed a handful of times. CDR3 loop: CASSLIQGGIDQPQHF. DNA for the CDR3: TGTGCCAGCAGCCTCATACAGGGAGGAATCGATCAGCCCCAGCATTTT. The J gene is TRBJ1-5, the V gene TRBV7-9; TRBD1 might be the D (6 bases). This CDR3 has 16 residues. Germline V gene sequence: CDR1 SEHNR, CDR2 FQNEAQ (reference sequence). Trimming stripped 5 bases from V and 5 bases from J, with 19 bases between.

The CDR3 bases are TGCGCCAGCAGCCAAGAAAACCGGGGATGGGGTTACCAAGAGACCCAGTACTTC. Translation gives CASSQENRGWGYQETQYF. The gene calls are TRBV4-3 and TRBJ2-5; tentatively, D is TRBD2 (5 bases). The V and J ends lost 0 bases and 0 bases respectively, with 17 bases between them. The CDR3 covers 18 residues. From germline, CDR1 is LGHNA and CDR2 YSLEER.

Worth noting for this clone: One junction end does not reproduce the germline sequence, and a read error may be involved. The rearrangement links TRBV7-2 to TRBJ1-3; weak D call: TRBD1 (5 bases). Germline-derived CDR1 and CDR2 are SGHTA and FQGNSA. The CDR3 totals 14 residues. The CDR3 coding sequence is TGTGCCAGCAGCGGGACCAGCTCTGGAGACACCATATATTTT. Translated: CASSGTSSGDTIYF.

The CDR3 is CASSSLYSYEQYF. The DNA of the CDR3 is TGCGCCAGCAGCTCTTTATACAGCTACGAGCAGTACTTC. The V call is TRBV5-1, the J call TRBJ2-7; D ambiguous. The germline V and J ends were trimmed by 3 bases and 3 bases, with 10 bases remaining between them. The CDR3 is 13 amino acids. Germline V gene data show CDR1 as SGHRS and CDR2 as YFSETQ. Full variable domain (missing parts from reference TRBV5-1 and TRBJ2-7): KAGVTQTPRYLIKTRGQQVTLSCSPISGHRSVSWYQQTPGQGLQFLFEYFSETQRNKGNFPGRFSGRQFSNSRSEMNVSTLELGDSALYLCASSSLYSYEQYFGPGTRLTVT.

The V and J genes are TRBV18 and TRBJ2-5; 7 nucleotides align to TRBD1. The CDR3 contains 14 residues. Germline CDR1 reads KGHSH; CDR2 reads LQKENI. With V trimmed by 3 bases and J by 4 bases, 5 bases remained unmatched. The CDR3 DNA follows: TGTGCCAGCTCACCGAAGGGGGCCTCAGAGACCCAGTACTTC. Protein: CASSPKGASETQYF.

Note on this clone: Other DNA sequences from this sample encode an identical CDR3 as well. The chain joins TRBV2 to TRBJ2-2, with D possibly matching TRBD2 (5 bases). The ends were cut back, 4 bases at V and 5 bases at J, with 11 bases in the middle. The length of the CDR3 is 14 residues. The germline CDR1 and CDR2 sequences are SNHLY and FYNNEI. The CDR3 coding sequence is TGTGCCAGCAGTGTTGAAAGAGGGACCGGGGAGCTGTTTTTT. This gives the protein CASSVERGTGELFF.

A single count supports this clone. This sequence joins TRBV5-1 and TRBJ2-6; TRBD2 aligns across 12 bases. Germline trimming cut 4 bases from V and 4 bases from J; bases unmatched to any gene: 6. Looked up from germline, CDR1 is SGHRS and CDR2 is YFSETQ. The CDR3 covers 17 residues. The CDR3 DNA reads TGCGCCAGCAGCGAAATCGGACTAGCGGGAGGGGCCAACGTCCTGACTTTC. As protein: CASSEIGLAGGANVLTF. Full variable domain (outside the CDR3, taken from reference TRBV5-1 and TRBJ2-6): KAGVTQTPRYLIKTRGQQVTLSCSPISGHRSVSWYQQTPGQGLQFLFEYFSETQRNKGNFPGRFSGRQFSNSRSEMNVSTLELGDSALYLCASSEIGLAGGANVLTFGAGSRLTVL.

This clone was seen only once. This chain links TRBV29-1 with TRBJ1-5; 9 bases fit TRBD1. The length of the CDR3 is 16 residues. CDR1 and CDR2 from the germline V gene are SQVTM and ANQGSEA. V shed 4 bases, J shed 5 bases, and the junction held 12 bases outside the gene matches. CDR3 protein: CSVGLTGGSGHQPQHF. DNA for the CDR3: TGCAGCGTTGGTCTCACAGGGGGCTCGGGCCATCAGCCCCAGCATTTT.

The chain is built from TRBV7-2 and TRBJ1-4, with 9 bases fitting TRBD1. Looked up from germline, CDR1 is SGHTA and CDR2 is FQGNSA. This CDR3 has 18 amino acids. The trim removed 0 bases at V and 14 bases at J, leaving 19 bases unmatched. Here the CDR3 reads CASSLALSSTGGGFKLFF. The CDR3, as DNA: TGTGCCAGCAGCTTAGCGCTCTCATCGACAGGGGGAGGTTTTAAGCTGTTTTTT. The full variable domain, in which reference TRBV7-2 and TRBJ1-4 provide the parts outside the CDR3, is GAGVSQSPSNKVTEKGKDVELRCDPISGHTALYWYRQSLGQGLEFLIYFQGNSAPDKSGLPSDRFSAERTGGSVSTLTIQRTQQEDSAVYLCASSLALSSTGGGFKLFFGSGTQLSVL.

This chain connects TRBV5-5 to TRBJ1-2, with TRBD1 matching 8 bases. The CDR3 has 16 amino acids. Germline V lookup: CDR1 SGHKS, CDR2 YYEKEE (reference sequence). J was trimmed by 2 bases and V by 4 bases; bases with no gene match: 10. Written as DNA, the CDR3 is TGTGCCAGCAGCGTTGGACAGGGAAATTCAAACTATGGCTACACCTTC. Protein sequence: CASSVGQGNSNYGYTF.